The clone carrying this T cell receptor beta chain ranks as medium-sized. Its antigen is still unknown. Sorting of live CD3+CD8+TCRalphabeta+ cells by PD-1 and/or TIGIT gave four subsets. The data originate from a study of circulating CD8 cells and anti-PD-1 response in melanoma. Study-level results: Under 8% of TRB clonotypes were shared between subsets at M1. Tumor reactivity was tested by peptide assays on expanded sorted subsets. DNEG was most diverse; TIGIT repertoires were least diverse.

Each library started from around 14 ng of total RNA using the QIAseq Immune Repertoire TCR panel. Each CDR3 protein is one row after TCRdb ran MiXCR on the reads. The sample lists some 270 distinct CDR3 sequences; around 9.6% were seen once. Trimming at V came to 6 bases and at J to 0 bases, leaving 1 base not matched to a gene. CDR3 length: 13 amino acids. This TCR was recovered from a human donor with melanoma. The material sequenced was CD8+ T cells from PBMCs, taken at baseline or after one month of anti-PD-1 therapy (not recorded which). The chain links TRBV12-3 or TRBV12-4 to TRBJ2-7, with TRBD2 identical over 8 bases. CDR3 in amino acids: CASRAGDSYEQYF. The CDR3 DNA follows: TGTGCCAGCAGAGCGGGAGACTCCTACGAGCAGTACTTC.